These 10 T cell receptor beta chains were sequenced from one sample in a study of shared clonotypes between healthy human individuals. The protocol was immunoSEQ multiplex PCR, while the TCRdb copy is restricted to in-frame clones and leaves out a portion. The table has about 1.5 million clones, 95% to 99% seen once. Sequenced input: naive CD4+ T cells sorted from blood. Documented subset: CD45RA+ positively selected. These receptors all stem from a young man in good health.

Note on this clone: Other DNA sequences from this sample encode an identical CDR3 as well. The J gene is TRBJ1-2, the V gene TRBV9; 8 bases are shared with TRBD1. V shed 0 bases, J shed 7 bases, and the junction held 2 bases outside the gene matches. The CDR3 covers 13 residues. Germline CDR1 is SGDLS and CDR2 is YYNGEE. The CDR3 loop is CASSVGTGIGYTF. The CDR3 nucleotides read TGTGCCAGCAGCGTAGGGACAGGGATTGGCTACACCTTC. The whole variable domain, filled in from reference TRBV9 and TRBJ1-2, reads DSGVTQTPKHLITATGQRVTLRCSPRSGDLSVYWYQQSLDQGLQFLIQYYNGEERAKGNILERFSAQQFPDLHSELNLSSLELGDSALYFCASSVGTGIGYTFGSGTRLTVV.

This chain joins TRBV27 and TRBJ2-3; 8 bases fit TRBD1. V was clipped by 2 bases and J by 5 bases; unmatched bases: 6. The CDR3 loop spans 15 amino acids. From germline, CDR1 is MNHEY and CDR2 SMNVEV (reference sequence). Here the CDR3 DNA reads TGTGCCAGCAGTTTACGCACAGGGGGTCGAGATACGCAGTATTTT. Translating it yields CASSLRTGGRDTQYF.

The chain has TRBV5-6 and TRBJ2-3, with D possibly being TRBD1 (5 bases). CDR3 length: 15 residues. Trimming removed 4 bases at V and 2 bases at J, with 14 bases between. Germline CDR1 is SGHDT and CDR2 is YYEEEE. For the CDR3, the DNA is TGTGCCAGCAGCAGAGGTACAGGTCACACAGATACGCAGTATTTT. It is translated as CASSRGTGHTDTQYF. Combining the CDR3 with reference TRBV5-6 and TRBJ2-3 gives the whole variable domain DAGVTQSPTHLIKTRGQQVTLRCSPKSGHDTVSWYQQALGQGPQFIFQYYEEEERQRGNFPDRFSGHQFPNYSSELNVNALLLGDSALYLCASSRGTGHTDTQYFGPGTRLTVL.

The chain links TRBV10-1 to TRBJ2-5, with D possibly TRBD2 on 6 matching bases. V was clipped by 2 bases and J by 2 bases, with 9 bases between them. CDR3 length equals 14 residues. Germline V gene data show CDR1 as WNHNN and CDR2 as SYGVQD (reference sequence). The DNA for the CDR3 is TGCGCCAGCAGTGAGGGAGGGGCTCAAGAGACCCAGTACTTC. Translating it yields CASSEGGAQETQYF.

This clone has only one observation. V is TRBV5-1 and J is TRBJ1-4; D may be TRBD1 (5 bases). V was shortened by 0 bases and J by 6 bases, with 12 bases between the two germline ends. The CDR3 covers 15 residues. Germline lookup yields CDR1 SGHRS and CDR2 YFSETQ. The CDR3 sequence: CASSLEGTDDEKLFF. The CDR3 bases are TGCGCCAGCAGCTTGGAAGGGACGGATGATGAAAAACTGTTTTTT.

Points on this clone: In the same sample, other DNA sequences code for this CDR3. The J gene is TRBJ1-4, the V gene TRBV18; no definite D call. This CDR3 contains 14 residues. Germline V gene sequence: CDR1 KGHSH, CDR2 LQKENI. The germline V and J ends were trimmed by 6 bases and 5 bases, with 13 bases remaining between them. The CDR3 DNA reads as TGTGCCAGCTCCCCTTCCGGGAGCAATGAAAAACTGTTTTTT. Encoded protein: CASSPSGSNEKLFF.

The gene calls are TRBV7-9 and TRBJ2-7; the match to TRBD2 covers 7 bases. The germline gives CDR1 SEHNR, CDR2 FQNEAQ (reference sequence). This CDR3 region has 14 residues. V shed 8 bases, J shed 1 base, and the junction held 8 bases outside the gene matches. The CDR3 region has the DNA TGTGCCAGCTACACAGCGGGAAAATCCTACGAGCAGTACTTC. Translation: CASYTAGKSYEQYF.

The chain has TRBV11-2 and TRBJ2-5; TRBD2 matches at 12 bases. Germline V gene sequence: CDR1 SGHAT, CDR2 FQNNGV. CDR3 length: 16 residues. The J segment lost 5 bases and the V segment lost 4 bases, leaving 8 bases of the junction unmatched. The CDR3 is CASSSRTSGKDETQYF. CDR3 DNA: TGTGCCAGCAGCTCCCGGACTAGCGGGAAAGATGAGACCCAGTACTTC. Using reference TRBV11-2 and TRBJ2-5 for the parts outside the CDR3, the full variable domain is EAGVAQSPRYKIIEKRQSVAFWCNPISGHATLYWYQQILGQGPKLLIQFQNNGVVDDSQLPKDRFSAERLKGVDSTLKIQPAKLEDSAVYLCASSSRTSGKDETQYFGPGTRLLVL.

The gene calls are TRBV6-1 and TRBJ1-5, with TRBD1 matching 8 bases. With 6 bases clipped from V and 3 bases from J, the junction kept 4 bases outside the gene matches. The germline CDR1 and CDR2 sequences are MNHNS and SASEGT. This CDR3 is built from 14 residues. CDR3 DNA sequence: TGTGCCAGCAGCTTGGACAGGGTCAATCAGCCCCAGCATTTT. Translating gives CASSLDRVNQPQHF.

This chain links TRBV5-6 with TRBJ2-7; 7 nucleotides agree with TRBD1. Germline V gene sequence: CDR1 SGHDT, CDR2 YYEEEE. The V segment lost 4 bases and the J segment 3 bases; nucleotides outside the gene matches: 13. The CDR3 totals 16 residues. The CDR3 DNA sequence: TGTGCCAGCAGCCGCCCCCTGACAGGGTCATTCTACGAGCAGTACTTC. This encodes CASSRPLTGSFYEQYF.